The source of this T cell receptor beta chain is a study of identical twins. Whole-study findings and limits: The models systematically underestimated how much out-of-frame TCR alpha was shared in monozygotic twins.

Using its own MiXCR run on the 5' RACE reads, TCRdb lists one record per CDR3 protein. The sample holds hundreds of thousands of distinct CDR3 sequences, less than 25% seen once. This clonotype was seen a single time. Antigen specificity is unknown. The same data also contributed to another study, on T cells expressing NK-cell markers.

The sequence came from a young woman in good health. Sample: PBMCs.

CDR3: CSATRGGPIQETQYF. The CDR3 DNA sequence: TGCAGTGCTACAAGAGGAGGGCCTATACAAGAGACCCAGTACTTC. J is TRBJ2-5 and V is TRBV20-1; D possibly corresponds to TRBD2 (6 bases). The CDR3 consists of 15 residues. Germline assignment: CDR1 DFQATT and CDR2 SNEGSKA (reference sequence). V dropped 4 bases and J dropped 2 bases, with 17 bases sitting between them.